This T cell receptor (beta chain) was identified in a study of T cell responses to AZD1222 COVID-19 vaccine. Study at large: Second-dose intervals near 4 or 12 weeks were combined. Study-wide results and caveats: Unmutated regions of variants are reportedly targeted by nearly half of spike-specific TCRs. Donors were mostly white British, more females; clonal diversity possibly underestimated. With dominance at 160-218 and 743-854, vaccine-associated CD4 TCRs spanned spike.

Comments on this clone: Its antigen is unknown.

Sequencing used immunoSEQ multiplex PCR; TCRdb keeps in-frame clones, though not all of them. The data show around 67,000 clones, with 84% seen just once and around 6.6% held by the top ten. The V end was cut by 6 bases, the J end by 0 bases, with 17 bases between. CDR1 is LNHDA and CDR2 is SQIVND in the germline V gene (reference sequence). This CDR3 has 16 amino acids. This material consisted of peripheral blood, taken on day 0 of AZD1222 vaccination. The chain links TRBV19 to TRBJ1-2, with TRBD1 as a possible D gene (5 bases). The origin of this receptor is an adult in good health. The CDR3 DNA reads TGTGCCAGTAGCTCAATACAGGTCCTTACTAACTATGGCTACACCTTC. The encoded protein is CASSSIQVLTNYGYTF.